The following is a TCR beta chain sequence with its context. What it binds is unknown. With random hexamers, roughly 0.45 to 1 ug RNA was reverse transcribed. The immunoSEQ assay covered 54 Vbeta and 13 Jbeta segments for CDR3. TCRdb recomputed calls from the immunoSEQ multiplex PCR reads with MiXCR, one row per CDR3 protein. The data contain under 150,000 distinct CDR3 sequences, about 95% of them singletons. It was negative isolation that provided the CD8+ and CD4+ T cells, whereas TEMRA cells were enriched by FACS. The source of the sample is a study of CD8 T cells in Susac syndrome. At the level of the study: Intravenous immunoglobulin alone or corticosteroids were being given to patients with Susac syndrome at blood draw, unless they were therapy-naive. Broader study findings: The authors found no clonal expansion in Susac syndrome CD4+ T cell repertoires.

This clonotype originated in a human donor with Susac syndrome. The sequenced sample consisted of CD4+ T cells from PBMCs.

CDR3 sequence reads: CASSLEGEGYGYTF. CDR3 nucleotide sequence: TGCGCCAGCAGCTTGGAGGGAGAAGGCTATGGCTACACCTTC. V and J are TRBV5-1 and TRBJ1-2, with no clear D. Per the germline V gene, CDR1 is SGHRS and CDR2 is YFSETQ. CDR3 length: 14 residues. V dropped 0 bases and J dropped 4 bases, with 10 bases sitting between them.